A single sample gave rise to the 23 T cell receptor beta chains below, sequenced in a study of metastatic and nonmetastatic thyroid tumors. TCRdb re-called clones via MiXCR from the PCR reads. The sample shows 10,000 to 13,000 clones, about 37% of them seen only once. Patients were all untreated before their thyroid surgery. Sequenced: tumor tissue. All receptors derive from a female donor with papillary thyroid cancer or a benign thyroid nodule (not recorded which). Some clones in this sample may be carry-over from other donors' samples.

The V call is TRBV2, the J call TRBJ1-4; 7 bases fit TRBD1. CDR3 length equals 14 residues. The ends lost 5 bases at V and 4 bases at J; junction bases unmatched: 4. Per germline, CDR1 SNHLY and CDR2 FYNNEI. The CDR3 region has the DNA TGTGCCAGCAGTTCCGGGACAGATAATGAAAAACTGTTTTTT. Translating gives CASSSGTDNEKLFF.

The genes are TRBV24-1 and TRBJ1-2; D not resolved. Germline V CDR1 and CDR2: KGHDR, SFDVKD. V shed 5 bases and J shed 5 bases, with 8 bases lying between them. CDR3 length: 12 residues. CDR3 bases: TGTGCCACCAGTGGTGAAGGATATGGCTACACCTTC. It translates to CATSGEGYGYTF.

This chain connects TRBV2 to TRBJ2-1, with 11 bases that match TRBD2. The V and J ends lost 5 bases and 3 bases, in that order; junction bases with no gene match: 6. The CDR3 is 16 residues long. Germline V gives CDR1 SNHLY, CDR2 FYNNEI. This CDR3 reads CASSLLAGGFYNEQFF. Written as DNA, the CDR3 is TGTGCCAGCAGTCTGCTAGCGGGAGGATTCTACAATGAGCAGTTCTTC.

This clone was detected a few times. This sequence joins TRBV5-1 and TRBJ2-6; TRBD1 is a possible D gene (5 bases). The ends were cut back, 0 bases at V and 0 bases at J, with 10 bases in the middle. This CDR3 region has 17 residues. Looked up from germline, CDR1 is SGHRS and CDR2 is YFSETQ. Here the CDR3 DNA reads TGCGCCAGCAGCTTGGACGCCCAGGGCTCTGGGGCCAACGTCCTGACTTTC. Translating it yields CASSLDAQGSGANVLTF.

J is TRBJ2-7 and V is TRBV20-1; 7 nucleotides line up with TRBD2. Germline V gene lookup returns CDR1 DFQATT and CDR2 SNEGSKA (reference sequence). V was pared by 1 base and J by 7 bases, with 7 bases of the junction left unmatched. This CDR3 has 13 residues. CDR3 loop: CSARAPGGWEQYF. CDR3 DNA: TGCAGTGCTAGAGCCCCCGGGGGGTGGGAGCAGTACTTC.

The chain carries TRBV7-2 and TRBJ2-3, with 11 nucleotides matching TRBD2. The V gene end was trimmed by 3 bases and the J gene end by 7 bases; junction bases not matched to a gene: 3. Per the germline V gene, CDR1 is SGHTA and CDR2 is FQGNSA. This CDR3 has 14 residues. The chain's CDR3 is CASSFTSGSYTQYF. CDR3 nucleotides: TGTGCCAGCAGCTTCACTAGCGGGAGTTATACGCAGTATTTT.

In this sample, this clone turned up a few times. This chain joins TRBV6-5 and TRBJ2-1; 7 bases are shared with TRBD2. This CDR3 comprises 15 residues. Losses at the gene ends were 2 bases for V and 2 bases for J; bases not matched to a gene: 3. The germline gives CDR1 MNHEY, CDR2 SVGAGI. The CDR3 protein is CASSYGGGTYNEQFF. CDR3 DNA sequence: TGTGCCAGCAGTTACGGGGGGGGGACCTACAATGAGCAGTTCTTC.

The chain couples TRBV6-2 or TRBV6-3 to TRBJ2-7, with D possibly being TRBD1 (6 bases). Per the germline V gene, CDR1 is MNHEY and CDR2 is SVGEGT. The CDR3 covers 12 residues. V was shortened by 8 bases and J by 2 bases, with 10 bases between the two germline ends. The CDR3 loop is CASLGQTYEQYF. In nucleotides, the CDR3 is TGTGCCAGCCTAGGACAGACCTACGAGCAGTACTTC.

The genes are TRBV30 and TRBJ1-6; tentatively, D is TRBD1 (6 bases). Trimming took off 6 bases at V and 6 bases at J, with 15 bases between the two ends. Germline CDR1 and CDR2: GTSNPN and SVGIG (reference sequence). The CDR3 is made up of 14 amino acids. The CDR3 DNA follows: TGTGCCTGTTCCCCGGGAGGGGGTAATTCACCCCTCCACTTT. This gives the protein CACSPGGGNSPLHF.

The rearrangement joins TRBV28 to TRBJ2-7, with D tentatively TRBD2 (7 bases). This CDR3 is built from 16 residues. Trimming stripped 4 bases from V and 2 bases from J, with 18 bases between. Germline values: CDR1 MDHEN, CDR2 SYDVKM. The CDR3 protein is CASSSRIQGGTYEQYF. CDR3 in DNA: TGTGCCAGCAGTTCCAGGATACAGGGAGGGACCTACGAGCAGTACTTC.

This clone came up a few times. The chain couples TRBV2 to TRBJ1-6; 8 bases agree with TRBD1. Germline V gene lookup returns CDR1 SNHLY and CDR2 FYNNEI. CDR3 length: 15 residues. With 9 bases clipped from V and 4 bases from J, the junction kept 8 bases outside the gene matches. CDR3 sequence: CASQPRGPYNSPLHF. CDR3 nucleotide sequence: TGTGCCAGTCAACCCAGGGGGCCTTATAATTCACCCCTCCACTTT.

The J gene is TRBJ1-2, the V gene TRBV7-8, with a weak D call TRBD1 (5 bases). Per germline, CDR1 SGHVS and CDR2 FQNEAQ. The CDR3 loop spans 14 amino acids. V lost 5 bases to trimming and J lost 5 bases, with 15 bases between them. The CDR3 sequence is CASSPRDPLYGYTF. The CDR3 coding sequence is TGTGCCAGCAGCCCAAGGGACCCCTTGTATGGCTACACCTTC.

In its sample, this clone was seen once. CDR3 amino acids: CASSQRPGTGGDWNDNEQFF. The CDR3 DNA reads TGTGCCAGCAGCCAACGTCCCGGGACAGGGGGAGATTGGAACGACAATGAGCAGTTCTTC. The rearrangement links TRBV14 to TRBJ2-1, with 11 bases aligning to TRBD1. Trimming at V came to 2 bases and at J to 5 bases, leaving 17 bases not matched to a gene. CDR3 size: 20 residues. Germline CDR1 is SGHDN and CDR2 is FVKESK.

The V gene is TRBV24-1, the J gene TRBJ1-2, with D tentatively TRBD1 (5 bases). The CDR3 contains 14 residues. Trimming removed 7 bases from V and 5 bases from J, with 16 bases in between. Per germline, CDR1 KGHDR and CDR2 SFDVKD. The chain's CDR3 is CATSGLREGYGYTF. DNA of the CDR3: TGTGCCACCAGCGGCCTCCGGGAGGGGTATGGCTACACCTTC.

The sample holds a few counts of this clone. This chain links TRBV24-1 with TRBJ2-1; 12 nucleotides match TRBD1. The CDR3 covers 16 residues. Germline V gene sequence: CDR1 KGHDR, CDR2 SFDVKD. V gave up 3 bases and J gave up 7 bases; unmatched junction bases: 6. CDR3 loop: CATSDPGQGAVNEQFF. The CDR3 DNA follows: TGTGCCACCAGTGATCCGGGACAGGGGGCTGTAAATGAGCAGTTCTTC.

The rearrangement joins TRBV20-1 to TRBJ2-3; TRBD2 agrees at 13 bases. CDR1 and CDR2 from the germline V gene are DFQATT and SNEGSKA (reference sequence). Unmatched junction bases numbered 3, after V lost 0 bases and J lost 0 bases. This CDR3 contains 17 residues. CDR3 in DNA: TGCAGTGCTAGAGACAAGACTAGCGGGGGGAGCACAGATACGCAGTATTTT. Encoded protein: CSARDKTSGGSTDTQYF.

The chain employs TRBV20-1 and TRBJ2-5; no clear D. The CDR3 contains 15 residues. Trimming took 0 bases from V and 2 from J, leaving 13 bases between them. From germline, CDR1 is DFQATT and CDR2 SNEGSKA (reference sequence). CDR3 loop: CSARDLQGSQETQYF. The CDR3 nucleotides are TGCAGTGCTAGAGATTTACAAGGATCACAAGAGACCCAGTACTTC.

This clone came up many times. The chain carries TRBV14 and TRBJ2-1; D is unresolved. The V gene's germline CDR1 is SGHDN and CDR2 FVKESK. The V and J ends lost 5 bases and 0 bases respectively, with 5 bases between them. The CDR3 is made up of 13 amino acids. CDR3 sequence: CASSFSSYNEQFF. Here the CDR3 DNA reads TGTGCCAGCAGCTTTAGCTCCTACAATGAGCAGTTCTTC. Combining the CDR3 with reference TRBV14 and TRBJ2-1 gives the whole variable domain EAGVTQFPSHSVIEKGQTVTLRCDPISGHDNLYWYRRVMGKEIKFLLHFVKESKQDESGMPNNRFLAERTGGTYSTLKVQPAELEDSGVYFCASSFSSYNEQFFGPGTRLTVL.

The chain employs TRBV6-5 and TRBJ2-7; the D call may be TRBD1 or TRBD2 (5 bases each). V was clipped by 2 bases and J by 0 bases, with 5 bases between them. The CDR3 length is 13 residues. Germline-derived CDR1 and CDR2 are MNHEY and SVGAGI. CDR3 residues: CASSYGGSYEQYF. CDR3 sequence (DNA): TGTGCCAGCAGTTACGGGGGCTCCTACGAGCAGTACTTC.

This clone was seen a few times. The chain has TRBV12-3 or TRBV12-4 and TRBJ2-3; D unclear. This CDR3 has 12 residues. The V end lost 5 bases, the J end lost 6 bases, and 9 bases lay between the germline ends. The CDR3 DNA reads TGTGCCAGCAGTCCTTCTTTGGATACGCAGTATTTT. It codes for CASSPSLDTQYF.

This clone was observed a few times. V and J are TRBV19 and TRBJ1-6; no reliable D call. V gave up 7 bases and J gave up 3 bases, with 4 bases separating them. In germline, CDR1 is LNHDA, CDR2 SQIVND (reference sequence). The CDR3 contains 12 residues. CDR3 amino acids: CASNDYNSPLHF. The CDR3 DNA reads TGTGCCAGTAATGACTATAATTCACCCCTCCACTTT. The full variable domain, completed using reference TRBV19 and TRBJ1-6, is DGGITQSPKYLFRKEGQNVTLSCEQNLNHDAMYWYRQDPGQGLRLIYYSQIVNDFQKGDIAEGYSVSREKKESFPLTVTSAQKNPTAFYLCASNDYNSPLHFGNGTRLTVT.

The chain links TRBV2 to TRBJ2-5, with D uncertain. Germline V gives CDR1 SNHLY, CDR2 FYNNEI. Trimming shortened V by 6 bases and J by 5 bases, and 19 bases separated the two germline ends. This CDR3 contains 15 residues. DNA for the CDR3: TGTGCCAGCAGGTCCAGTTTGATCCAAGGGGAGACCCAGTACTTC. Its protein is CASRSSLIQGETQYF.

This clone has a handful of counts. The rearrangement joins TRBV6-1 to TRBJ2-7; D not resolved. Germline values: CDR1 MNHNS, CDR2 SASEGT. Trimming stripped 6 bases from V and 5 bases from J, with 17 bases between. This CDR3 region has 14 residues. In DNA form, the CDR3 reads TGTGCCAGCAGCCCAATCCACAGAGATAACGAGCAGTACTTC. Its translation: CASSPIHRDNEQYF.